This T cell receptor beta chain was identified during a study of tumor-infiltrating lymphocytes in primary liver carcinoma. Broader study findings: Overlap in tumor-adjacent and tumor-blood pairs fell below that of tumor region pairs.

Trimming left V 6 bases short and J 4 bases short, with 18 bases between. The CDR3 runs 14 residues. Per germline, CDR1 SQVTM and CDR2 ANQGSEA. TCR beta cDNA was made from 450 to 600 ng total RNA with a constant-region primer. Library construction for TCR beta comprised three nested multiplex PCR rounds performed with slightly modified ARM-PCR. Each of the first two PCR rounds ran about 9 cycles with TRBV1-TRBV30 forward and C-beta reverse primers. TCRdb itself ran the multiplex PCR reads through MiXCR, one entry per CDR3 protein. The repertoire includes almost 200,000 distinct CDR3 sequences, almost 65% of them detected once, and roughly 7% sits in the top ten. Both blood RNA, taken from unsorted whole blood, and germline DNA were extracted. This clonotype was recorded many times. Its antigen is currently unknown.

The rearrangement uses TRBV29-1 and TRBJ1-2, with D unresolved. The receptor's source is a woman aged 55-75 years with primary liver carcinoma and hepatitis B virus infection. The sequencing input was peripheral blood. CDR3 sequence reads: CSVHLGGGLYGYTF. CDR3 in DNA: TGCAGCGTCCACTTAGGTGGCGGACTCTATGGCTACACCTTC.